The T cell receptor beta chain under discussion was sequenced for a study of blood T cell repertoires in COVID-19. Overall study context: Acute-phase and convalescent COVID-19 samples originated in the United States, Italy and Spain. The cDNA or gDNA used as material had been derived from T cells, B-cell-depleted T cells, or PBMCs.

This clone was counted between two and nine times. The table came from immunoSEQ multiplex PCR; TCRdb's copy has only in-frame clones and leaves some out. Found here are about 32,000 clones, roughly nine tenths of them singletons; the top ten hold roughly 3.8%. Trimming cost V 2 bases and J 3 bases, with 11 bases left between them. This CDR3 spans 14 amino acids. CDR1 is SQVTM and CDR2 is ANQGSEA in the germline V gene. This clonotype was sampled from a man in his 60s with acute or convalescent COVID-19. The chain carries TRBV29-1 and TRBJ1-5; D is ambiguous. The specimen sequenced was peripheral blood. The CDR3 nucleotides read TGCAGCGTTGAACTAGACGGCTCCAATCAGCCCCAGCATTTT. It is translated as CSVELDGSNQPQHF.